A selection of T cell receptor beta chains follows, all from one sample in a study of OX40 agonist ivuxolimab in advanced cancers. Clones were read by immunoSEQ multiplex PCR, and TCRdb kept only the in-frame ones, dropping some. This sample has roughly 64,000 clones, with roughly 87% found just once. The input for sequencing was CD4+ or CD8+ T cells sorted from blood, taken in a trial of the OX40 agonist ivuxolimab. The receptors here all came from an adult with an advanced solid tumor such as melanoma, head and neck, liver or kidney cancer. CDR3s include the opening cysteine and the closing phenylalanine or tryptophan.

v_gene: TRBV7-6
CDR3aa: CASSLWGTDTQYF

v_gene: TRBV7-2
CDR3aa: CASSSYTDTQYF

v_gene: TRBV30
CDR3aa: CAWRTSDSPADF

v_gene: TRBV5-6
CDR3aa: CASSFRGNYGYTF

v_gene: TRBV28
CDR3aa: CASSFTGRATNEKLFF

v_gene: TRBV11-2
CDR3aa: CASSSGYTQYF

v_gene: TRBV18
CDR3aa: CASSRNSGRAGISTGELFF

v_gene: TRBV11-3
CDR3aa: CASSSLAGVAGELFF

v_gene: TRBV7-8
CDR3aa: CASSLFEQASYGYTF

v_gene: TRBV19
CDR3aa: CASSVPTGRSNQPQHF

v_gene: TRBV10-2
CDR3aa: CASKSRGRGVYEQYF

v_gene: TRBV18
CDR3aa: CASSPDTGELFF

v_gene: TRBV6-1
CDR3aa: CASRGQAVETQYF

v_gene: TRBV15
CDR3aa: CATSGAGPSEGYTF

v_gene: TRBV5-1
CDR3aa: CASTPFGPRDTGELFF

v_gene: TRBV11-3
CDR3aa: CASSQGDTQYF

v_gene: TRBV7-9
CDR3aa: CASSSSDRSSGNTIYF

v_gene: TRBV10-3
CDR3aa: CAIGGRGNQPQHF

v_gene: TRBV4-2
CDR3aa: CASSQAPPLYEQYF

v_gene: TRBV30
CDR3aa: CAWSPGGINEAFF

v_gene: TRBV7-6
CDR3aa: CASSPRDARTYEQYF

v_gene: TRBV18
CDR3aa: CASSPGEGQPQHF

v_gene: TRBV4-1
CDR3aa: CASSQGAGVTKNIQYF

v_gene: TRBV6-5
CDR3aa: CASSRGQGNYGYTF

v_gene: TRBV2
CDR3aa: CASRDRGGNQPQHF

v_gene: TRBV18
CDR3aa: CASSPRSGENEAFF

v_gene: TRBV6-5
CDR3aa: CASSYLSGPQHF

v_gene: TRBV10-3
CDR3aa: CAIALTGATEAFF

v_gene: TRBV9
CDR3aa: CASSREDRVSTEAFF

v_gene: TRBV19
CDR3aa: CASSPLTTREAFF

v_gene: TRBV6-5
CDR3aa: CASSERDRPTYEQYF

v_gene: TRBV19
CDR3aa: CASSIRLAPTEQYF

v_gene: TRBV4-1
CDR3aa: CASSQDFGVGGYTF

v_gene: TRBV5-1
CDR3aa: CASSSGGQGSSYNEQFF

v_gene: TRBV29-1
CDR3aa: CSVGQGAGMNTEAFF

v_gene: TRBV19
CDR3aa: CASISPGNTIYF

v_gene: TRBV19
CDR3aa: CASRGTGELFF